This T cell receptor beta chain was retrieved from a study of T cell changes during pregnancy in multiple sclerosis. The V end lost 11 bases, the J end lost 5 bases, and 9 bases lay between the germline ends. The CDR3 loop spans 11 amino acids. CDR1 MNHNS and CDR2 SASEGT come from the germline V gene. Generated by immunoSEQ multiplex PCR, the TCRdb table keeps only in-frame clones and is missing some. This sample has 20,000 to 25,000 clones; about 89% occur once, and the top ten carry 6% to 8.5%. The chain combines TRBV6-1 with TRBJ2-2; the D gene is possibly TRBD2 (7 bases). Sequenced here: CD8+ T cells from peripheral blood mononuclear cells, sampled in the first trimester of pregnancy. This receptor was obtained from a female donor with multiple sclerosis, enrolled in a pregnancy study. In DNA, the CDR3 is TGTGCCGGGAGGGGGACCGGGGAGCTGTTTTTT. It translates to CAGRGTGELFF.